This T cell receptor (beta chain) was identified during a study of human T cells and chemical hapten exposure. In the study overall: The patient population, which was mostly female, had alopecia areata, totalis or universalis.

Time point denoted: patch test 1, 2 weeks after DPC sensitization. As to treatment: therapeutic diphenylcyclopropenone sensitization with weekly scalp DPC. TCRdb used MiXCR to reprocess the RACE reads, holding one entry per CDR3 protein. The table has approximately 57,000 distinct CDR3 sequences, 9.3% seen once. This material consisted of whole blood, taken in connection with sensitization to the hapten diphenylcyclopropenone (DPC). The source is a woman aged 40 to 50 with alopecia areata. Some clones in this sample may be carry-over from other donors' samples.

The CDR3 nucleotides are TGTGCCAGCAGCCCTAGACATGGGGCTGGCAATCAGCCCCAGCATTTT. Protein product: CASSPRHGAGNQPQHF. The chain couples TRBV5-5 to TRBJ1-5; perhaps TRBD1 as D (5 bases). Per the germline V gene, CDR1 is SGHKS and CDR2 is YYEKEE (reference sequence). The CDR3 is 16 residues long. V gave up 4 bases and J gave up 2 bases, with 16 bases separating them.